What follows are 5 T cell receptor beta chains derived from one specimen sequenced in a study of CD8 T cell repertoires and HIV-1 epitope variants. Sequencing used immunoSEQ multiplex PCR; TCRdb keeps in-frame clones, though not all of them. The data contain a few thousand clones, 60% to 70% of them singletons. The antigens of these receptors remain unknown. Material: cultured CD8+ T cells derived from PBMCs. Receptors were obtained from a male donor with HIV.

The rearrangement uses TRBV7-9 and TRBJ2-1; D may be TRBD1 or TRBD2 (6 bases each). This CDR3 is 11 amino acids long. Germline CDR1 is SEHNR and CDR2 is FQNEAQ (reference sequence). With 8 bases removed from V and 9 bases from J, the gap between germline ends came to 11 bases. The CDR3 DNA reads TGTGCCAGCTTACAGGGAGGTGAGCAGTTCTTC. Translation gives CASLQGGEQFF.

Here the CDR3 reads CASSLLSGTGDTEAFF. CDR3 nucleotide sequence: TGTGCCAGCAGTTTACTTTCCGGGACAGGAGACACTGAAGCTTTCTTT. The chain links TRBV27 to TRBJ1-1; 8 bases fit TRBD1. Germline CDR1 reads MNHEY; CDR2 reads SMNVEV (reference sequence). This CDR3 is 16 amino acids long. J gave up 3 bases and V 2 bases, and 8 bases lay outside the gene matches.

This clone was seen a single time. CDR3 region: CASSGDSRSYGYTF. The CDR3 DNA follows: TGCGCCAGCAGCGGGGACAGTCGTAGCTATGGCTACACCTTC. The rearrangement links TRBV5-1 to TRBJ1-2, with 7 bases matching TRBD1. Trimming cost V 4 bases and J 4 bases; bases outside gene matches: 7. Germline values: CDR1 SGHRS, CDR2 YFSETQ. This CDR3 region has 14 residues.

The chain recombines TRBV25-1 with TRBJ2-1, with D maybe TRBD1 (5 bases). Trimming pared 10 bases from V and 8 bases from J, leaving 18 bases between. Germline V lookup: CDR1 MGHDK, CDR2 SYGVNS. The CDR3 covers 13 residues. CDR3: CATRVGLIDEQFF. The CDR3 DNA reads TGTGCCACCAGGGTGGGGTTGATCGATGAGCAGTTCTTC.

The CDR3 nucleotides read TGTGCCAGTAGTGGTGCGGGAAGGTTGGTGGATACGCAGTATTTT. Protein: CASSGAGRLVDTQYF. The chain links TRBV19 to TRBJ2-3, with a tentative D call TRBD2 (6 bases). The CDR3 covers 15 residues. Germline lookup yields CDR1 LNHDA and CDR2 SQIVND (reference sequence). V dropped 5 bases and J dropped 6 bases, with 18 bases sitting between them.